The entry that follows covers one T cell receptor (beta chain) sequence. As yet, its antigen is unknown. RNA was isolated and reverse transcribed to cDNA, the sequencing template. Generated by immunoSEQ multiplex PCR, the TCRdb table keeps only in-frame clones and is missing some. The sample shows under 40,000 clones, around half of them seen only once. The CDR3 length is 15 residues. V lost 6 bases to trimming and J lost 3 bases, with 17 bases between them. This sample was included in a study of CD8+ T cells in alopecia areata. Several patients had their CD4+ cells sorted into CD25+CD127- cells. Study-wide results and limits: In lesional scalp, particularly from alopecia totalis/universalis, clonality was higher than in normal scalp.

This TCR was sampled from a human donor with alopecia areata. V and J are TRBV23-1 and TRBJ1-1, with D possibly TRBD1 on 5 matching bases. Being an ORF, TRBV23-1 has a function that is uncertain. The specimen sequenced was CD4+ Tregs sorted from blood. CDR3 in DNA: TGCGCCAGCAGCTCGGACAAGGAGACCCACACTGAAGCTTTCTTT. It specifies CASSSDKETHTEAFF.